The entry below describes one T cell receptor (beta chain). Germline V gene sequence: CDR1 LGHDT, CDR2 YNNKEL (reference sequence). CDR3 length equals 13 residues. The ends lost 6 bases at V and 8 bases at J; junction bases unmatched: 7. This record belongs to a study of blood T cells in healthy people across ages. A sample-barcoded 5' primer and a J-beta primer mix were used in a second PCR of about 7 to 12 cycles. MiXCR was run by TCRdb on the 5' RACE reads, yielding one entry per CDR3 protein. The sample lists some 1,800,000 distinct CDR3 sequences; about 39% were seen once. The rearrangement joins TRBV3-1 to TRBJ2-1; TRBD1 matches at 7 bases. The TCR sequence derives from a human donor in good health. Sequencing was performed on blood. DNA for the CDR3: TGTGCCAGCAGTCATAGAGGGGGCCATGAGCAGTTCTTC. This codes for CASSHRGGHEQFF.